This T cell receptor beta chain comes out of a study of cytomegalovirus exposure and HLA in healthy donors. The PCR had 60 Vbeta and 13 Jbeta primers. Some clones are missing from TCRdb's copy, which holds only in-frame ones; the method was immunoSEQ multiplex PCR. The profile shows roughly 150,000 clones, 65% to 85% of them singletons. Study-wide points: Among the most significant clusters, several appeared linked to common viral pathogens in a later analysis. Specific recognition of CMV antigens was confirmed in vitro for three chains (all CMV-associated). Most subjects had HLA-A and HLA-B alleles reportedly predicted accurately by TCR beta sequences.

The germline V gene encodes CDR1 SGDLS and CDR2 YYNGEE. V dropped 4 bases and J dropped 5; count of bases not matched to a gene: 8. The CDR3 has 14 residues. With regard to this clone: What it binds is not known.

The chain links TRBV9 to TRBJ2-7, with 8 bases aligning to TRBD1. Input material: PBMCs. The TCR sequence derives from a male donor in good health and CMV-seronegative. As DNA, the CDR3 is TGTGCCAGCAGCCCCAGGACAGGGAATAACGAGCAGTACTTC. Protein sequence: CASSPRTGNNEQYF.